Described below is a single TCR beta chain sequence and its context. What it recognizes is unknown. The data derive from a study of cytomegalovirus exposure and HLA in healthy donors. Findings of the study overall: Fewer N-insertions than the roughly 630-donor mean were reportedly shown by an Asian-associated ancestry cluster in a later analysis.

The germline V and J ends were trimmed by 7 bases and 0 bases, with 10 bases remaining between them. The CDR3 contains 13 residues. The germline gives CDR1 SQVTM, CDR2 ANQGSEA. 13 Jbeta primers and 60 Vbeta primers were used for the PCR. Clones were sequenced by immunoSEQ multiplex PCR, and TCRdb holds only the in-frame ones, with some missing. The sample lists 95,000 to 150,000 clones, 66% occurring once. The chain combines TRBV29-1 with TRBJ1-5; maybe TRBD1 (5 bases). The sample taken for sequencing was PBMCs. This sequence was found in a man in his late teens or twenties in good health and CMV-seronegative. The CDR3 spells CSASRDSNQPQHF. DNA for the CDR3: TGCAGCGCGTCCAGGGATAGCAATCAGCCCCAGCATTTT.